Listed below are T cell receptor beta chains from one sample, sequenced in a study of early T cells in non-severe SARS-CoV-2 infection. TCRdb recomputed calls from the 5' RACE reads with MiXCR, one row per CDR3 protein. Here the sample spans more than 65,000 distinct CDR3 sequences, approximately 12% being singletons. What was sequenced was whole blood. The receptor source for this set is an adult who was a healthcare worker with PCR-confirmed SARS-CoV-2 infection or an uninfected control (not recorded which). Both conserved end residues are part of each CDR3. Fields, in order: D gene, J gene, clone size, V gene, CDR3 protein, CDR3 DNA. The D gene is left open where the match is weak. The listing skips clone size in some rows; elsewhere it reads once, few, many or a size class.

>-|TRBJ2-7|many|TRBV20-1
CSARVEIAEPSSYEQYF
TGCAGTGCTAGGGTCGAAATAGCGGAGCCCAGCTCCTACGAGCAGTACTTC
>-|TRBJ2-4|many|TRBV7-2
CASSKGGSSGAKNIQYF
TGTGCCAGCAGCAAAGGGGGATCATCGGGGGCCAAAAACATTCAGTACTTC
>TRBD2|TRBJ2-3|-|TRBV9
CASSWTSGRPDTQYF
TGTGCCAGCAGCTGGACTAGCGGGAGGCCAGATACGCAGTATTTT
>TRBD2|TRBJ2-7|many|TRBV6-2/TRBV6-3
CASSYSAAGTSSHYEQYF
TGTGCCAGCAGTTACTCAGCCGCCGGGACTAGCAGTCACTACGAGCAGTACTTC
>-|TRBJ2-2|-|TRBV28
CASSDTGARTGELFF
TGTGCCAGCAGTGACACGGGGGCGAGAACCGGGGAGCTGTTTTTT
>-|TRBJ2-1|many|TRBV5-1
CASSLPGQSSYNEQFF
TGCGCCAGCAGCTTGCCAGGACAAAGCTCCTACAATGAGCAGTTCTTC
>-|TRBJ2-1|few|TRBV20-1
CSAITGDFYNEQFF
TGCAGTGCAATCACAGGGGACTTCTACAATGAGCAGTTCTTC
>-|TRBJ2-3|few|TRBV28
CASSFPGLTQYF
TGTGCCAGCAGTTTTCCGGGACTCACGCAGTATTTT
>TRBD1|TRBJ2-1|many|TRBV7-6
CASSFTTGAYNEQFF
TGTGCCAGCAGCTTCACGACAGGGGCCTACAATGAGCAGTTCTTC
>-|TRBJ2-5|-|TRBV5-1
CASSTGAGETQYF
TGCGCCAGCAGCACGGGGGCCGGGGAGACCCAGTACTTC
>-|TRBJ1-5|-|TRBV19
CASSIMDTNQPQHF
TGTGCCAGTAGTATAATGGACACCAATCAGCCCCAGCATTTT
>-|TRBJ2-7|many|TRBV18
CASSLLVGSNGAEQYF
TGTGCCAGCTCCCTTTTGGTGGGTAGCAACGGGGCGGAGCAGTACTTC
>TRBD2|TRBJ2-7|many|TRBV12-3/TRBV12-4
CASSDGTTYEQYF
TGTGCCAGCAGTGACGGGACTACCTACGAGCAGTACTTC
>-|TRBJ2-5|many|TRBV7-9
CASSSLNRGQETQYF
TGTGCCAGCAGCTCCTTGAATAGGGGTCAAGAGACCCAGTACTTC
>TRBD2|TRBJ2-7|-|TRBV20-1
CSARDTTSGTYEQYF
TGCAGTGCTAGAGACACGACTAGCGGAACCTACGAGCAGTACTTC
>TRBD2|TRBJ2-3|-|TRBV7-6
CASSLAGAGDADTQYF
TGTGCCAGCAGCTTAGCGGGAGCGGGAGATGCAGATACGCAGTATTTT
>TRBD1|TRBJ1-1|many|TRBV7-9
CASSSLGTGEAFF
TGTGCCAGCAGCTCCCTGGGGACAGGGGAAGCTTTCTTT
>-|TRBJ1-6|few|TRBV7-8
CASSLDRGWSPLHF
TGTGCCAGCAGCTTAGATCGGGGGTGGTCACCCCTCCACTTT
>TRBD2|TRBJ2-1|-|TRBV28
CASSSPSAGGTSGTYNEQFF
TGTGCCAGCAGTTCCCCCTCCGCGGGCGGGACTAGCGGGACCTACAATGAGCAGTTCTTC
>TRBD2|TRBJ2-7|many|TRBV7-9
CASSLVAGELEQYF
TGTGCCAGCAGCTTAGTAGCGGGAGAACTCGAGCAGTACTTC
>-|TRBJ1-1|few|TRBV27
CASSLSDTWGTEAFF
TGTGCCAGCAGTTTATCGGACACCTGGGGCACTGAAGCTTTCTTT
>-|TRBJ1-2|-|TRBV9
CASSTVLGGGGGGNYGYTF
TGTGCCAGCAGCACCGTACTTGGGGGAGGTGGTGGGGGTAACTATGGCTACACCTTC
>-|TRBJ2-5|-|TRBV20-1
CSARAGPHVETQYF
TGCAGTGCTAGAGCGGGACCGCACGTAGAGACCCAGTACTTC
>-|TRBJ1-5|-|TRBV6-5
CASSHGTRQPQHF
TGTGCCAGCAGTCACGGGACACGGCAGCCCCAGCATTTT
>-|TRBJ2-3|many|TRBV18
CASTGTDTQYF
TGTGCCTCAACCGGCACAGATACGCAGTATTTT
>TRBD1|TRBJ1-5|many|TRBV20-1
CSARRTGRGYRSNQPQHF
TGCAGTGCTAGAAGGACAGGCCGGGGATATCGCAGCAATCAGCCCCAGCATTTT
>-|TRBJ1-3|many|TRBV9
CASSARGVRSGNTIYF
TGTGCCAGCAGTGCCCGAGGGGTACGCTCTGGAAACACCATATATTTT
>-|TRBJ2-7|few|TRBV7-6
CASSLATGYEQYF
TGTGCCAGCAGCTTAGCAACGGGATACGAGCAGTACTTC
>-|TRBJ1-1|-|TRBV7-3
CASRAAGGGKAFF
TGTGCCAGCAGAGCAGCCGGGGGAGGCAAAGCTTTCTTT
>-|TRBJ2-3|many|TRBV28
CASTSSAGSTDTQYF
TGTGCCAGCACCTCCTCGGCGGGGTCCACAGATACGCAGTATTTT
>-|TRBJ1-1|-|TRBV7-3
CASSKGEGTEAFF
TGTGCCAGCAGCAAAGGGGAGGGCACTGAAGCTTTCTTT
>-|TRBJ2-5|many|TRBV5-1
CASSFSGSREETQYF
TGCGCCAGCAGCTTTAGTGGGTCAAGGGAAGAGACCCAGTACTTC
>-|TRBJ2-7|many|TRBV11-2
CASAPGGEQYF
TGTGCCAGCGCACCTGGGGGCGAGCAGTACTTC
>-|TRBJ2-7|many|TRBV14
CASSQDIIMGQYF
TGTGCCAGCAGCCAAGATATCATTATGGGGCAGTACTTC
>TRBD2|TRBJ2-7|-|TRBV6-6
CASSYSSSGSIYEQYF
TGTGCCAGCAGTTACTCGTCTAGCGGGAGCATCTACGAGCAGTACTTC
>TRBD2|TRBJ2-3|-|TRBV20-1
CSARDVTSGRVGDTQYF
TGCAGTGCTAGAGATGTGACTAGCGGGAGGGTGGGAGATACGCAGTATTTT
>-|TRBJ2-1|medium-sized|TRBV20-1
CSARDRQDYYNEQFF
TGCAGTGCTAGAGATCGACAGGACTACTACAATGAGCAGTTCTTC
>-|TRBJ1-2|many|TRBV3-1
CASSQDSRYGYTF
TGTGCCAGCAGCCAGGACAGTCGCTATGGCTACACCTTC
>TRBD1|TRBJ1-2|-|TRBV7-9
CASSAGTANYGYTF
TGTGCCAGCAGCGCCGGGACAGCGAACTATGGCTACACCTTC
>TRBD1|TRBJ1-2|few|TRBV7-2
CASSPSGTGYYGYTF
TGTGCCAGCAGCCCAAGCGGGACAGGGTACTATGGCTACACCTTC
>TRBD1|TRBJ1-1|many|TRBV18
CASSPTDRANTEAFF
TGTGCCAGCTCACCCACCGACAGGGCGAACACTGAAGCTTTCTTT
>TRBD1|TRBJ2-1|many|TRBV2
CASTRGRPESEQFF
TGTGCCAGCACCAGGGGGCGACCGGAGTCAGAGCAGTTCTTC
>-|TRBJ2-3|few|TRBV6-2/TRBV6-3
CASSYPSTQYF
TGTGCCAGCAGTTACCCCAGTACGCAGTATTTT
>TRBD1|TRBJ1-4|-|TRBV27
CASRRDRGHLADEKLFF
TGTGCCAGCCGGAGAGACAGGGGGCATTTGGCAGATGAAAAACTGTTTTTT
>TRBD1|TRBJ1-2|many|TRBV19
CASSRGGSDGYTF
TGTGCCAGTAGTAGAGGGGGCTCAGATGGCTACACCTTC
>-|TRBJ2-7|few|TRBV5-4
CASSFNRDYEQYF
TGTGCCAGCAGCTTTAACAGAGACTACGAGCAGTACTTC
>TRBD1|TRBJ1-2|many|TRBV27
CASSPYAPGQAPANYGYTF
TGTGCCAGCAGTCCTTACGCACCGGGACAGGCCCCAGCTAACTATGGCTACACCTTC
>-|TRBJ2-7|few|TRBV2
CASSVSGDSYEQYF
TGTGCCAGCAGTGTATCAGGGGACTCCTACGAGCAGTACTTC
>TRBD2|TRBJ2-2|few|TRBV5-1
CASSLGLAGTTGELFF
TGCGCCAGCAGCTTAGGGCTAGCGGGAACCACCGGGGAGCTGTTTTTT
>-|TRBJ2-7|few|TRBV6-6
CASSYGGEQYF
TGTGCCAGCAGTTACGGGGGCGAGCAGTACTTC
>TRBD2|TRBJ2-1|few|TRBV14
CASSGGLAIYNEQFF
TGTGCCAGCAGCGGAGGACTAGCGATCTACAATGAGCAGTTCTTC
>-|TRBJ2-3|many|TRBV6-5
CASSYTATHTDTQYF
TGTGCCAGCAGTTACACCGCTACCCACACAGATACGCAGTATTTT
>-|TRBJ2-5|few|TRBV9
CASSAGTLETQYF
TGTGCCAGCAGCGCAGGGACATTAGAGACCCAGTACTTC
>-|TRBJ2-2|many|TRBV24-1
CATSSGNTGELFF
TGTGCCACCAGTAGCGGGAACACCGGGGAGCTGTTTTTT